The clone carrying this T cell receptor beta chain has a handful of counts. The sample is drawn from a study of blood T cell repertoires in COVID-19. Data came from immunoSEQ multiplex PCR; TCRdb stores just in-frame clones and leaves some out. The sample has around 300,000 clones, 83% seen once. The CDR3 sequence is 17 residues long. V lost 2 bases and J lost 0; bases outside the gene matches: 5. CDR1 is MNHEY, CDR2 SVGEGT, per germline. The specimen was peripheral blood. The source is a woman in her forties or fifties who had recovered from COVID-19. This chain uses TRBV6-2 or TRBV6-3 with TRBJ2-3; 10 bases fit TRBD2. This CDR3 is CASSYVPSGSSTDTQYF. The CDR3 nucleotides read TGTGCCAGCAGTTACGTTCCTAGCGGGAGCAGCACAGATACGCAGTATTTT.